This is a list of T cell receptor beta chains from one sample in a study of T-cell memory formation after mild COVID-19. TCRdb re-derived calls from the 5' RACE reads in MiXCR, one entry per CDR3 protein. This table holds 250,000 to 350,000 distinct CDR3 sequences, around 15% found once. Input material: PBMCs or a T cell subset sorted from them (not recorded which). The source of these receptors is a man aged 18 to 29 who had mild COVID-19 (a few samples of this study predate the infection). Cell type and time point are not known. The CDR3 runs from the conserved cysteine through the conserved F or W. Each record gives: J gene, clone size, D gene, V gene, CDR3 protein, CDR3 DNA. A D gene is named only where the DNA matches it firmly. The size of a clone is reported for some rows only, either as once, few or many, or as a class for expanded clones.

TRBJ2-7 many . TRBV4-2 CASSQVWGASYEQYF TGTGCCAGCAGCCAAGTTTGGGGGGCATCCTACGAGCAGTACTTC
TRBJ2-3 once . TRBV9 CASSADGGANTDTQYF TGTGCCAGCAGCGCAGACGGTGGGGCGAACACAGATACGCAGTATTTT
TRBJ1-1 few TRBD1 TRBV7-8 CASSFGTGTLLSTEAFF TGTGCCAGCAGCTTTGGGACAGGGACTCTACTATCCACTGAAGCTTTCTTT
TRBJ1-2 . TRBD1 TRBV7-4 CASIPTGTGGGYTF TGTGCCAGCATCCCAACCGGGACAGGGGGTGGCTACACCTTC
TRBJ1-1 few . TRBV20-1 CSATRGRDIEAFF TGCAGTGCTACCCGAGGTCGGGACATTGAAGCTTTCTTT
TRBJ2-3 . . TRBV28 CASRQPDRNTQYF TGTGCCAGCAGACAGCCCGATCGAAATACGCAGTATTTT
TRBJ2-5 . TRBD2 TRBV7-2 CASSSGLAGGPSAQYF TGTGCCAGCAGCTCCGGACTAGCGGGGGGGCCTTCGGCCCAGTACTTC
TRBJ1-5 . TRBD1 TRBV4-1 CASSHVQGVGQPQHF TGCGCCAGCAGCCACGTACAGGGGGTTGGTCAGCCCCAGCATTTT
TRBJ1-1 few TRBD1 TRBV20-1 CSAGKQGAAEAFF TGCAGTGCTGGAAAACAGGGGGCGGCTGAAGCTTTCTTT
TRBJ1-6 . . TRBV5-5 CASSLMDNSPLHF TGTGCCAGCAGCTTGATGGATAATTCACCCCTCCACTTT
TRBJ1-1 . . TRBV20-1 CSALGPSNTEAFF TGCAGTGCTTTGGGACCGTCAAACACTGAAGCTTTCTTT
TRBJ1-2 . TRBD1 TRBV14 CASSQDRGMFGYTF TGTGCCAGCAGCCAAGACAGGGGGATGTTCGGCTACACCTTC
TRBJ2-2 few . TRBV7-6 CASQRGFGATGELFF TGTGCCAGTCAACGTGGGTTTGGGGCTACCGGGGAGCTGTTTTTT
TRBJ2-7 few . TRBV5-1 CASSGRRPGEQYF TGCGCCAGCAGCGGAAGGCGACCGGGAGAGCAGTACTTC
TRBJ2-3 few TRBD1 TRBV5-1 CASRTGALTDTQYF TGCGCCAGCCGCACAGGGGCCCTCACAGATACGCAGTATTTT
TRBJ1-1 many . TRBV6-2/TRBV6-3 CASSYGRAEAFF TGTGCCAGCAGTTACGGGAGGGCTGAAGCTTTCTTT
TRBJ2-5 . . TRBV19 CASSADQETQYF TGTGCCAGTAGTGCCGACCAAGAGACCCAGTACTTC
TRBJ2-2 few TRBD2 TRBV29-1 CSAGGGPNTGELFF TGCAGCGCCGGCGGGGGGCCGAACACCGGGGAGCTGTTTTTT
TRBJ2-7 . . TRBV29-1 CSVELRDNEQYF TGCAGCGTTGAATTACGGGATAACGAGCAGTACTTC
TRBJ2-7 . . TRBV27 CASRPEVGKFYEQYF TGTGCCAGCAGGCCCGAGGTAGGGAAGTTCTACGAGCAGTACTTC
TRBJ2-1 many TRBD2 TRBV6-2/TRBV6-3 CASAKSGGSEQFF TGTGCCAGCGCGAAGTCCGGGGGGTCTGAGCAGTTCTTC
TRBJ2-7 few TRBD2 TRBV5-1 CASSPGLAINEQYF TGCGCCAGCAGCCCGGGACTAGCCATCAACGAGCAGTACTTC
TRBJ2-3 few TRBD2 TRBV6-5 CASSYGTTITDTQYF TGTGCCAGCAGTTACGGGACTACAATCACAGATACGCAGTATTTT
TRBJ2-2 . . TRBV11-1 CASSSLRSTGELFF TGTGCCAGCAGCTCCCTACGATCCACCGGGGAGCTGTTTTTT